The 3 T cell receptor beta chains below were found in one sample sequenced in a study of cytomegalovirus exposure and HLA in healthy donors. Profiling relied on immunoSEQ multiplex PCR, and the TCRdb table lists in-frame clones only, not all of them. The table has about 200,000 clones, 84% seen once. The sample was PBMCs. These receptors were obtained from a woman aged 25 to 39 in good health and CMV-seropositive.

CDR3 DNA sequence: TGTGCCTGGAGCCCTAGCGGGAGAGCCGGGGAGCTGTTTTTT. This gives the protein CAWSPSGRAGELFF. This sequence joins TRBV30 and TRBJ2-2, with TRBD2 matching 10 bases. The germline CDR1 and CDR2 sequences are GTSNPN and SVGIG (reference sequence). CDR3 length: 14 amino acids. J gave up 6 bases and V 3 bases, and 4 bases lay outside the gene matches.

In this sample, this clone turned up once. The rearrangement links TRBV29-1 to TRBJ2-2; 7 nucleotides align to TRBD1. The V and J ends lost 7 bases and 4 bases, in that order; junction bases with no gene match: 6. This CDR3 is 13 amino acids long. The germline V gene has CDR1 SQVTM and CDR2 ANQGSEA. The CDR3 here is CSGRRQGTGELFF. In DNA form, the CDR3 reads TGCAGCGGACGACGACAGGGCACCGGGGAGCTGTTTTTT.

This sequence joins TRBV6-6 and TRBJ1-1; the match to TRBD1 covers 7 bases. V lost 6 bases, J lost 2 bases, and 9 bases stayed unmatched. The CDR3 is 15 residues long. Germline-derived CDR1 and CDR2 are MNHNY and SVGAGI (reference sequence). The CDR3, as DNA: TGTGCCAGCAGGGACCCGGGGACAGACAACACTGAAGCTTTCTTT. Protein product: CASRDPGTDNTEAFF.